The next 24 T cell receptor beta chains were all read from a single sample in a study of T-cell reconstitution after alpha-beta-depleted transplantation in children. Preparation of the TCRbeta library involved a method that used unique molecular identifiers. TCRdb passed the PCR reads through MiXCR, listing each CDR3 protein once. The sample has over 400,000 distinct CDR3 sequences, around 13% seen once. Sequenced material: PBMCs from the stem cell graft donor, taken from the stem cell graft. Every receptor here comes from a human donor who donated a stem cell graft to a child with combined immunodeficiency.

This chain links TRBV7-3 with TRBJ1-5; D is perhaps TRBD1 (5 bases). The CDR3 covers 14 residues. V was pared by 5 bases and J by 0 bases, with 8 bases between. Germline V gene lookup returns CDR1 SGHTA and CDR2 FQGTGA. The CDR3 loop is CASSAGNSNQPQHF. CDR3 coding DNA: TGTGCCAGCAGCGCAGGGAATAGCAATCAGCCCCAGCATTTT.

The chain recombines TRBV30 with TRBJ2-1; 11 nucleotides agree with TRBD2. The junction had 8 bases not matched to a gene; V was cut back by 0 bases and J by 7 bases. Germline CDR1 and CDR2: GTSNPN and SVGIG (reference sequence). The CDR3 contains 16 residues. This CDR3 is CAWSVLLAGGGNEQFF. CDR3 DNA sequence: TGTGCCTGGAGTGTACTGTTAGCGGGAGGGGGTAATGAGCAGTTCTTC.

The sample holds a few counts of this clonotype. The CDR3 DNA follows: TGTGCCAAAAGCTCGGGAGATACTAGCACAGATACGCAGTATTTT. Translation gives CAKSSGDTSTDTQYF. This chain joins TRBV7-2 and TRBJ2-3; D might be TRBD2 (6 bases). The germline gives CDR1 SGHTA, CDR2 FQGNSA. Between the trimmed V and J ends, which lost 10 bases and 0 bases, there was a span of 17 bases. The CDR3 totals 15 residues.

The CDR3 DNA is TGTGCCAGCAGTAGGGACTTCCTCGCAGATACGCAGTATTTT. It specifies CASSRDFLADTQYF. The chain uses TRBV27 and TRBJ2-3, with a weak D call TRBD2 (6 bases). This CDR3 has 14 residues. From germline, CDR1 is MNHEY and CDR2 SMNVEV (reference sequence). V was cut by 5 bases and J by 4 bases, with 13 bases left in between.

This clonotype was counted a few times. V is TRBV12-3 or TRBV12-4 and J is TRBJ1-2; D is possibly TRBD1 (6 bases). Trimming took off 7 bases at V and 9 bases at J, with 21 bases between the two ends. CDR3 length: 14 amino acids. CDR3 amino acids: CASTQRETGYRYTF. The CDR3, as DNA: TGTGCCAGCACCCAACGGGAGACAGGCTACCGCTACACCTTC.

J is TRBJ1-6 and V is TRBV20-1; 7 nucleotides line up with TRBD1. The junction had 9 bases not matched to a gene; V was cut back by 0 bases and J by 7 bases. Germline V lookup: CDR1 DFQATT, CDR2 SNEGSKA (reference sequence). The CDR3 has 16 amino acids. This CDR3 is CSARDPKDRLNSPLHF. In nucleotides, the CDR3 is TGCAGTGCTAGAGATCCCAAGGACAGGTTGAATTCACCCCTCCACTTT.

The V call is TRBV3-1, the J call TRBJ2-1; 12 positions match TRBD2. Germline loops: CDR1 LGHDT, CDR2 YNNKEL (reference sequence). The CDR3 length is 18 residues. The V segment lost 4 bases and the J segment 7 bases; nucleotides outside the gene matches: 14. CDR3 sequence (DNA): TGTGCCAGCAGCCCCACCATCACTCTAGCGGGGGGGCAAAATGAGCAGTTCTTC. Its protein product is CASSPTITLAGGQNEQFF.

This clonotype was recorded a few times. The chain couples TRBV4-3 to TRBJ2-7; D gene ambiguous. The V and J ends lost 0 bases and 3 bases respectively, with 6 bases between them. CDR1 is LGHNA and CDR2 is YSLEER in the germline V gene. This CDR3 contains 13 residues. In DNA, the CDR3 is TGCGCCAGCAGCCAAGAGTCGAACTACGAGCAGTACTTC. This sequence encodes CASSQESNYEQYF.

The CDR3 coding sequence is TGTGCCAGCAGAACGGGTTACACTGAAGCTTTCTTT. It is translated as CASRTGYTEAFF. The V gene is TRBV2, the J gene TRBJ1-1; D not resolved. The length of the CDR3 is 12 residues. Trimming removed 6 bases from V and 3 bases from J, with 8 bases in between. CDR1 is SNHLY, CDR2 FYNNEI, per germline.

In its sample, this clonotype was seen a few times. The J gene is TRBJ1-2, the V gene TRBV4-2, with TRBD1 identical over 10 bases. CDR3 length equals 15 residues. V shed 4 bases and J 2 bases; nucleotides not matched to a gene: 4. The V gene's germline CDR1 is LGHNA and CDR2 YNFKEQ. The CDR3 bases are TGTGCCAGCAGCCGAGACAGGGGGCAGAACTATGGCTACACCTTC. This translates into CASSRDRGQNYGYTF.

This clonotype was seen more than once but under ten times. The chain has TRBV5-1 and TRBJ2-7; 14 bases map to TRBD2. V lost 0 bases and J lost 7; bases outside the gene matches: 6. Germline V gene lookup returns CDR1 SGHRS and CDR2 YFSETQ. The CDR3 is 16 residues long. This CDR3 reads CASSLGGLAGGREQYF. The CDR3 bases are TGCGCCAGCAGCTTGGGCGGACTAGCGGGAGGTCGGGAGCAGTACTTC.

In this sample, this clonotype turned up a few times. The CDR3 DNA reads TGTGCCAGCAGGCCAGGTTGGGACAGGGGGCGAGGTAATTCACCCCTCCACTTT. Its protein product is CASRPGWDRGRGNSPLHF. The V call is TRBV12-3 or TRBV12-4, the J call TRBJ1-6, with 12 bases aligning to TRBD1. Germline trimming cut 6 bases from V and 6 bases from J; bases unmatched to any gene: 12. CDR3 length equals 18 residues.

This clonotype was observed a handful of times. The rearrangement links TRBV9 to TRBJ2-7, with D possibly being TRBD1 (6 bases). The CDR3 contains 15 residues. V gave up 4 bases and J gave up 6 bases, with 20 bases separating them. The V gene's germline CDR1 is SGDLS and CDR2 YYNGEE. The CDR3 bases are TGTGCCAGCAGCCCACGGACAGCCCGCTCTGGCGAGCAGTACTTC. Translated: CASSPRTARSGEQYF.

V gene TRBV9 combines with J gene TRBJ2-5; 9 positions agree with TRBD2. Germline V gene lookup returns CDR1 SGDLS and CDR2 YYNGEE. With 3 bases clipped from V and 0 bases from J, the junction kept 6 bases outside the gene matches. This CDR3 is 16 amino acids long. The CDR3 region has the DNA TGTGCCAGCAGCGGGGAGCGGGGGGCTCACCAAGAGACCCAGTACTTC. Translated: CASSGERGAHQETQYF. The full variable domain, its missing parts supplied by reference TRBV9 and TRBJ2-5, is DSGVTQTPKHLITATGQRVTLRCSPRSGDLSVYWYQQSLDQGLQFLIQYYNGEERAKGNILERFSAQQFPDLHSELNLSSLELGDSALYFCASSGERGAHQETQYFGPGTRLLVL.

There are a few counts of this clonotype. The chain has TRBV4-2 and TRBJ2-7, with D maybe TRBD2 (5 bases). The CDR3 contains 16 residues. V was trimmed by 0 bases and J by 0 bases, leaving 12 bases between them. Germline-derived CDR1 and CDR2 are LGHNA and YNFKEQ. CDR3 sequence: CASSQDAGGGSYEQYF. CDR3 nucleotides: TGTGCCAGCAGCCAAGATGCGGGCGGCGGCTCCTACGAGCAGTACTTC.

In this sample, this clonotype turned up a few times. The J gene is TRBJ2-3, the V gene TRBV13; TRBD2 matches at 7 bases. The trim removed 5 bases at V and 5 bases at J, leaving 10 bases unmatched. CDR1 and CDR2 (germline): PRHDT, FYEKMQ (reference sequence). This CDR3 spans 15 amino acids. The CDR3: CASSGLAGYVDTQYF. In DNA, the CDR3 is TGTGCCAGCAGCGGGTTAGCGGGTTACGTAGATACGCAGTATTTT.

This clonotype has ten or more counts. The CDR3 protein is CASSYSIGGGGETQYF. The CDR3 DNA sequence: TGTGCCAGCAGTTACTCGATCGGAGGGGGAGGGGAGACCCAGTACTTC. The chain couples TRBV6-5 to TRBJ2-5; tentatively, D is TRBD2 (7 bases). V was trimmed by 0 bases and J by 5 bases, leaving 16 bases between them. Germline CDR1 reads MNHEY; CDR2 reads SVGAGI. This CDR3 has 16 amino acids.

This clonotype was recorded many times. This rearrangement joins TRBV29-1 to TRBJ2-3, with 9 bases identical to TRBD2. V lost 3 bases to trimming and J lost 3 bases; unmatched junction nucleotides: 1. This CDR3 spans 13 amino acids. Per germline, CDR1 SQVTM and CDR2 ANQGSEA. The CDR3 reads CSVDSGGTDTQYF. CDR3 nucleotides: TGCAGCGTTGATAGCGGGGGTACAGATACGCAGTATTTT.

The chain recombines TRBV11-2 with TRBJ2-1, with 9 nucleotides matching TRBD2. From germline, CDR1 is SGHAT and CDR2 FQNNGV. The CDR3 is made up of 20 amino acids. Trimming removed 0 bases from V and 6 bases from J; junction bases left unmatched: 18. Here the CDR3 DNA reads TGTGCCAGCAGCTTAGAGCCGGTGGTGGTGGGCGGGAGGGCCAGCAATGAGCAGTTCTTC. Protein product: CASSLEPVVVGGRASNEQFF.

In this sample, this clonotype turned up many times. This sequence joins TRBV9 and TRBJ2-3; 8 bases line up with TRBD2. The CDR3 is 15 amino acids. The germline V gene encodes CDR1 SGDLS and CDR2 YYNGEE. Trimming cost V 4 bases and J 4 bases; bases outside gene matches: 8. CDR3 region: CASSLSGSRADTQYF. In DNA form, the CDR3 reads TGTGCCAGCAGCTTGAGCGGGAGTAGGGCAGATACGCAGTATTTT.

Regarding this clonotype: The junction and the germline gene differ at one end; a read error may be behind it. The rearrangement uses TRBV7-6 and TRBJ2-5, with 7 bases matching TRBD1. Germline V lookup: CDR1 SGHVS, CDR2 FNYEAQ. The CDR3 runs to 18 residues. The CDR3 reads CASSLGVGEGRGTETQYF. DNA of the CDR3: TGTGCTAGCAGCTTAGGAGTTGGAGAGGGCAGGGGGACCGAGACCCAGTACTTC.

This clonotype was detected only a few times. The genes are TRBV5-5 and TRBJ1-4; maybe TRBD1 (5 bases). The germline CDR1 and CDR2 sequences are SGHKS and YYEKEE (reference sequence). V was cut by 5 bases and J by 6 bases, with 20 bases left in between. The length of the CDR3 is 16 residues. The DNA for the CDR3 is TGTGCCAGCAGGAATTCAAGGGGACCGCACCATGAAAAACTGTTTTTT. It encodes CASRNSRGPHHEKLFF.

This clonotype was observed a few times. This sequence joins TRBV5-1 and TRBJ2-2, with 8 nucleotides matching TRBD1. The V and J ends lost 4 bases and 4 bases, in that order; junction bases with no gene match: 3. Germline V gives CDR1 SGHRS, CDR2 YFSETQ. This CDR3 has 14 residues. The CDR3 is CASSKTGGTGELFF. Written as DNA, the CDR3 is TGCGCCAGCAGCAAAACAGGGGGCACCGGGGAGCTGTTTTTT.

The CDR3 sequence: CASNSGGSTDTQYF. The DNA of the CDR3 is TGCGCCAGCAATTCGGGTGGTAGCACAGATACGCAGTATTTT. This chain uses TRBV5-1 with TRBJ2-3; D gene ambiguous. Germline-derived CDR1 and CDR2 are SGHRS and YFSETQ. The length of the CDR3 is 14 residues. Trimming left V 6 bases short and J 0 bases short, with 11 bases between.